What follows are 24 T cell receptor beta chains derived from one specimen sequenced in a study of T cell responses to AZD1222 COVID-19 vaccine. Only in-frame clones appear in the TCRdb table, and some are missing; sequencing was by immunoSEQ multiplex PCR. The sample lists some 92,000 clones, approximately 90% occurring once. The source material was peripheral blood, sampled on day 0 of MenACWY control vaccination. The receptors here all came from an adult in good health.

V is TRBV29-1 and J is TRBJ1-1, with 7 positions matching TRBD1. The CDR3 is made up of 12 amino acids. The trim removed 6 bases at V and 4 bases at J, leaving 5 bases unmatched. CDR1 is SQVTM, CDR2 ANQGSEA, per germline. The CDR3 DNA is TGCAGCGTGGTGACAGGGATCACTGAAGCTTTCTTT. This sequence encodes CSVVTGITEAFF.

The CDR3: CASSYSGGEQFF. CDR3 nucleotides: TGTGCCAGCAGTTACTCGGGGGGTGAGCAGTTCTTC. This chain connects TRBV6-5 to TRBJ2-1; D is perhaps TRBD2 (6 bases). The germline V gene has CDR1 MNHEY and CDR2 SVGAGI. Trimming took 0 bases from V and 9 from J, leaving 6 bases between them. The CDR3 loop spans 12 amino acids.

The chain recombines TRBV4-3 with TRBJ1-3; no clear D gene. Trimming removed 0 bases at V and 0 bases at J, with 9 bases between. Germline-derived CDR1 and CDR2 are LGHNA and YSLEER. CDR3 size: 16 residues. Here the CDR3 reads CASSQDLGNSGNTIYF. The DNA of the CDR3 is TGCGCCAGCAGCCAAGATCTAGGGAACTCTGGAAACACCATATATTTT.

In its sample, this clone was seen once. This chain joins TRBV29-1 and TRBJ2-5; TRBD1 is a possible D gene (5 bases). The length of the CDR3 is 13 residues. The V gene lost 5 bases and the J gene lost 4 bases, with 14 bases spanning the gap. Looked up from germline, CDR1 is SQVTM and CDR2 is ANQGSEA. CDR3 region: CSVSSQGRETQYF. DNA of the CDR3: TGCAGCGTTTCAAGTCAGGGAAGAGAGACCCAGTACTTC.

The chain recombines TRBV12-3 or TRBV12-4 with TRBJ2-7; D remains unclear. CDR3 size: 12 residues. The V gene lost 8 bases and the J gene lost 3 bases, with 11 bases spanning the gap. CDR3 nucleotides: TGTGCCAGCGGGTTCGGAAACTACGAGCAGTACTTC. This codes for CASGFGNYEQYF.

The V and J genes are TRBV5-1 and TRBJ1-6, with D perhaps matching TRBD1 (6 bases). V lost 1 base, J lost 5 bases, and 10 bases lay in between. Germline assignment: CDR1 SGHRS and CDR2 YFSETQ. The CDR3 extends over 15 amino acids. CDR3 DNA: TGCGCCAGCAGCTTGACGGGACAAGATAATTCACCCCTCCACTTT. Protein product: CASSLTGQDNSPLHF.

The V gene is TRBV27, the J gene TRBJ2-3; D unresolved. Per germline, CDR1 MNHEY and CDR2 SMNVEV (reference sequence). V was shortened by 5 bases and J by 1 base, with 4 bases between the two germline ends. The CDR3 consists of 12 residues. This CDR3 reads CASSPGTDTQYF. Written as DNA, the CDR3 is TGTGCCAGCAGTCCAGGCACAGATACGCAGTATTTT.

The chain joins TRBV12-3 or TRBV12-4 to TRBJ2-3; D may be TRBD2 (5 bases). The CDR3 runs to 13 residues. The V gene lost 7 bases and the J gene lost 5 bases, with 13 bases spanning the gap. CDR3 in amino acids: CASTQARGDTQYF. The CDR3 coding sequence is TGTGCCAGCACCCAGGCCCGGGGAGATACGCAGTATTTT.

The chain uses TRBV15 and TRBJ1-6; D gene unclear. The CDR3 loop spans 13 amino acids. Per germline, CDR1 LNHNV and CDR2 YYDKDF (reference sequence). Trimming shortened V by 4 bases and J by 14 bases, and 15 bases separated the two germline ends. The CDR3 sequence: CATSNGFGETLHF. In DNA, the CDR3 is TGTGCCACCAGCAACGGATTTGGTGAAACCCTCCACTTT.

CDR3 coding DNA: TGCGCCAGCAGTGAGTTAGGGACAGGGCCCGAAAAACTGTTTTTT. This codes for CASSELGTGPEKLFF. This chain connects TRBV10-2 to TRBJ1-4, with 9 bases fitting TRBD1. V was clipped by 1 base and J by 8 bases; unmatched bases: 5. The CDR3 totals 15 residues. Germline V gene sequence: CDR1 WSHSY, CDR2 SAAADI.

V is TRBV12-3 or TRBV12-4 and J is TRBJ2-1; no reliable D call. The CDR3 consists of 11 residues. Trimming pared 4 bases from V and 9 bases from J, leaving 7 bases between. Written as DNA, the CDR3 is TGTGCCAGCAGTTCCGGGCCTGAGCAGTTCTTC. The encoded protein is CASSSGPEQFF.

About this clone itself: The junction departs from the called germline gene at one end, perhaps through a read error. CDR3 amino acids: CASSSGLAGADEQFF. In DNA form, the CDR3 reads TGTGCTAGCAGCTCCGGGCTAGCGGGAGCCGATGAGCAGTTCTTC. The chain recombines TRBV7-7 with TRBJ2-1, with 10 bases fitting TRBD2. CDR3 length: 15 amino acids. From germline, CDR1 is SSHAT and CDR2 FNYEAQ (reference sequence).

The rearrangement uses TRBV19 and TRBJ1-3, with D hard to call. The germline CDR1 and CDR2 sequences are LNHDA and SQIVND (reference sequence). V lost 3 bases and J 3 bases, leaving 12 bases between the germline ends. The CDR3 sequence is 15 residues long. The CDR3 sequence is CASSMVAGGGNTIYF. The CDR3 DNA reads as TGTGCCAGTAGTATGGTGGCAGGAGGTGGAAACACCATATATTTT.

The rearrangement joins TRBV28 to TRBJ1-3; D remains unclear. The CDR3 has 15 residues. In germline, CDR1 is MDHEN, CDR2 SYDVKM. The germline V and J ends were trimmed by 7 bases and 0 bases, with 13 bases remaining between them. The CDR3 nucleotides are TGTGCCAGCACCGAAAGACTGAACTCTGGAAACACCATATATTTT. Amino acid sequence: CASTERLNSGNTIYF.

The chain carries TRBV5-1 and TRBJ2-1; TRBD2 agrees at 8 bases. The CDR3 loop spans 15 amino acids. V lost 1 base and J lost 2; bases outside the gene matches: 2. From germline, CDR1 is SGHRS and CDR2 YFSETQ. Written as DNA, the CDR3 is TGCGCCAGCAGCTTGACTAGCGGAACCTACAATGAGCAGTTCTTC. It specifies CASSLTSGTYNEQFF.

V usage is TRBV24-1 and J usage is TRBJ1-6; D remains ambiguous. V lost 2 bases, J lost 6 bases, and 4 bases lay in between. The CDR3 contains 13 residues. Germline assignment: CDR1 KGHDR and CDR2 SFDVKD. CDR3 nucleotides: TGTGCCACCAGTGATTCAGCTAATTCACCCCTCCACTTT. Its translation is CATSDSANSPLHF.

The rearrangement joins TRBV5-5 to TRBJ2-7; 11 nucleotides match TRBD2. After removal of 9 bases from V and 2 bases from J, the junction contained 7 bases not matched to a gene. Germline V gives CDR1 SGHKS, CDR2 YYEKEE (reference sequence). The CDR3 sequence is 14 residues long. CDR3 nucleotide sequence: TGTGCCACTTCGTTAGCGGGAGGGACCTACGAGCAGTACTTC. It translates to CATSLAGGTYEQYF.

The chain recombines TRBV7-9 with TRBJ2-3, with D perhaps matching TRBD1 or TRBD2 (7 bases each). The CDR3 is 19 amino acids. V dropped 5 bases and J dropped 5 bases, with 29 bases sitting between them. CDR1 and CDR2 (germline): SEHNR, FQNEAQ (reference sequence). CDR3 sequence (DNA): TGTGCCAGCAGCCCCGGTTTTGGGACAGTACGGGGGGCCCAAGATACGCAGTATTTT. This codes for CASSPGFGTVRGAQDTQYF.

This clone was seen more than once but under ten times. The chain links TRBV7-9 to TRBJ1-2, with 7 bases identical to TRBD1. The CDR3 loop spans 15 amino acids. Germline CDR1 reads SEHNR; CDR2 reads FQNEAQ (reference sequence). V shed 0 bases, J shed 6 bases, and the junction held 7 bases outside the gene matches. As DNA, the CDR3 is TGTGCCAGCAGCTTAGCAGGGGCAGGGGGTGATGGCTACACCTTC. Translation gives CASSLAGAGGDGYTF.

The V call is TRBV2, the J call TRBJ2-4; perhaps D is TRBD1 or TRBD2 (5 bases each). Germline V CDR1 and CDR2: SNHLY, FYNNEI. Trimming removed 6 bases at V and 0 bases at J, with 12 bases between. The length of the CDR3 is 15 residues. The CDR3 spells CASRRGILAKNIQYF. CDR3 sequence (DNA): TGTGCCAGCAGGAGGGGAATTTTAGCCAAAAACATTCAGTACTTC.

The genes are TRBV4-3 and TRBJ1-2; 7 bases match TRBD1. V gave up 1 base and J gave up 0 bases; unmatched junction bases: 5. CDR3 length equals 16 residues. Germline V gene data show CDR1 as LGHNA and CDR2 as YSLEER. As DNA, the CDR3 is TGCGCCAGCAGCCAAGTGACAGGGATAGCTAACTATGGCTACACCTTC. Translation: CASSQVTGIANYGYTF.

The chain employs TRBV12-3 or TRBV12-4 and TRBJ2-5; no clear D gene. The CDR3 totals 13 residues. V shed 5 bases and J shed 5 bases, with 12 bases lying between them. CDR3 nucleotide sequence: TGTGCCAGCAGTCTCTCAGGCTGGGAGACCCAGTACTTC. It codes for CASSLSGWETQYF.

The rearrangement links TRBV4-3 to TRBJ1-2; 12 nucleotides line up with TRBD1. CDR3 length equals 15 residues. The germline CDR1 and CDR2 sequences are LGHNA and YSLEER. V lost 3 bases to trimming and J lost 8 bases; unmatched junction nucleotides: 7. The CDR3 here is CASSQVPGQGAGYTF. In DNA form, the CDR3 reads TGCGCCAGCAGCCAGGTTCCGGGACAGGGGGCGGGCTACACCTTC.

The CDR3, as DNA: TGTGCCAGCAGTTCTCATGGGGGGGGCGAGCAGTACTTC. This encodes CASSSHGGGEQYF. The chain uses TRBV12-3 or TRBV12-4 and TRBJ2-7; 7 bases are a match to TRBD2. Trimming cost V 4 bases and J 6 bases; bases outside gene matches: 6. The CDR3 sequence is 13 residues long.